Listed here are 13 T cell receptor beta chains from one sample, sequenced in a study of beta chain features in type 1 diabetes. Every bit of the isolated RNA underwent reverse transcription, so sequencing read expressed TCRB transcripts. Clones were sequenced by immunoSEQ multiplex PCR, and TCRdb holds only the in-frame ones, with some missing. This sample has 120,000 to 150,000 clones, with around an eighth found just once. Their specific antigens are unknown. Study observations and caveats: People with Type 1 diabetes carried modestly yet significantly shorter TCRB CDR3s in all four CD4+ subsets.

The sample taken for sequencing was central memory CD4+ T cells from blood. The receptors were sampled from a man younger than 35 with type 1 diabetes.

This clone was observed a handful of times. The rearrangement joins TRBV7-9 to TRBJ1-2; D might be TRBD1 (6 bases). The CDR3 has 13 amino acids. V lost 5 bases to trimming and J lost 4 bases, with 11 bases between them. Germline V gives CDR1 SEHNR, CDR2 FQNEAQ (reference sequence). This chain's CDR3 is CASSLQGIYGYTF. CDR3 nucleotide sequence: TGTGCCAGCAGCCTACAGGGAATCTATGGCTACACCTTC.

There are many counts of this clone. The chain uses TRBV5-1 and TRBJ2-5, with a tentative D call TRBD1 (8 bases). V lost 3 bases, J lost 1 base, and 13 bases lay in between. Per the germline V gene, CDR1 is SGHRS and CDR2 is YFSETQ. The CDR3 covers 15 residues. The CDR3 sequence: CASSSTGGVQETQYF. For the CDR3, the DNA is TGCGCCAGCAGCTCAACAGGGGGGGTCCAAGAGACCCAGTACTTC.

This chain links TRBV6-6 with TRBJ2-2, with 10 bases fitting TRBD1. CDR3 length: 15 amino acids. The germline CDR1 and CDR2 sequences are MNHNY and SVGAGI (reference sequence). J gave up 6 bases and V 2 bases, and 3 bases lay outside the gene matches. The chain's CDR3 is CASSYLGQGAGELFF. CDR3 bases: TGTGCCAGCAGTTACCTAGGACAGGGGGCCGGGGAGCTGTTTTTT.

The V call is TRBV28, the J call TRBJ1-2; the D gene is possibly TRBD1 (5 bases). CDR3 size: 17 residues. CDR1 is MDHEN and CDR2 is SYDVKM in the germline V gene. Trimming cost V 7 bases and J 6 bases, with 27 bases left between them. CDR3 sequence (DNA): TGTGCCAGCACGAAAGATACCGGCTATGGGACGGGAAATGGCTACACCTTC. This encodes CASTKDTGYGTGNGYTF.

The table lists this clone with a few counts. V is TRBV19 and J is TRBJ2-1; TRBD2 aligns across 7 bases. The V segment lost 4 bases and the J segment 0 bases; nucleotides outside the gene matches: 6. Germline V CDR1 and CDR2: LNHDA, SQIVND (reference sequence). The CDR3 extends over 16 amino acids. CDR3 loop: CASSKTLAISYNEQFF. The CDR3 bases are TGTGCCAGTAGTAAGACACTAGCGATCTCCTACAATGAGCAGTTCTTC.

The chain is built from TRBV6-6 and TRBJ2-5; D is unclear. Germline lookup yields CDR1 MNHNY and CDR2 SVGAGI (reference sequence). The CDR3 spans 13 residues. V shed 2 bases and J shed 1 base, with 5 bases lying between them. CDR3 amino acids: CASSYGSQETQYF. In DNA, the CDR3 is TGTGCCAGCAGTTACGGCAGCCAAGAGACCCAGTACTTC.

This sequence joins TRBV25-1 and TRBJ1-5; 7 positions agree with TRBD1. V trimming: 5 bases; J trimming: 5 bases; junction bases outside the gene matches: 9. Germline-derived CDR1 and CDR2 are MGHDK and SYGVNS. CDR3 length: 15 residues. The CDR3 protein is CASSPTGQGYQPQHF. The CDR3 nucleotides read TGTGCCAGCAGTCCGACAGGGCAAGGGTATCAGCCCCAGCATTTT.

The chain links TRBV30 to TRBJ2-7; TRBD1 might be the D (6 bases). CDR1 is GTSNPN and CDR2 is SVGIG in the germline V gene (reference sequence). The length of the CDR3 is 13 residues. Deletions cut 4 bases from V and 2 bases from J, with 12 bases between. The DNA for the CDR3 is TGTGCCTGGACCGGGGACAATACCTACGAGCAGTACTTC. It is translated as CAWTGDNTYEQYF.

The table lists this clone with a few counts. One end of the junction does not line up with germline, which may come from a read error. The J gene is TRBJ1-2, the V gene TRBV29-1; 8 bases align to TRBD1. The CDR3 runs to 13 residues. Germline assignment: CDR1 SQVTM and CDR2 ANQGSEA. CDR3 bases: TGCAGCGTTGGGGCGACAGGGGACTACGGCTACACCTTC. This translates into CSVGATGDYGYTF.

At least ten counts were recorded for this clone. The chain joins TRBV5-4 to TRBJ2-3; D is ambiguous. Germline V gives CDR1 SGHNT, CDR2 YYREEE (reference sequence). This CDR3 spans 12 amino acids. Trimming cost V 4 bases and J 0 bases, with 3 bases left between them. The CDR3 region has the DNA TGTGCCAGCAGCACTAGCACAGATACGCAGTATTTT. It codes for CASSTSTDTQYF. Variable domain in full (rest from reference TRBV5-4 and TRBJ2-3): ETGVTQSPTHLIKTRGQQVTLRCSSQSGHNTVSWYQQALGQGPQFIFQYYREEENGRGNFPPRFSGLQFPNYSSELNVNALELDDSALYLCASSTSTDTQYFGPGTRLTVL.

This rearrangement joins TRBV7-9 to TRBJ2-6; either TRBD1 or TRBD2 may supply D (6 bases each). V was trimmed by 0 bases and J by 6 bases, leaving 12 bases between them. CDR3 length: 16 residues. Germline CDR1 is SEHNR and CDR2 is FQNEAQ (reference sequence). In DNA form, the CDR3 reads TGTGCCAGCAGCTTAGCGGTCGGGGGCTTGGCCAACGTCCTGACTTTC. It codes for CASSLAVGGLANVLTF.

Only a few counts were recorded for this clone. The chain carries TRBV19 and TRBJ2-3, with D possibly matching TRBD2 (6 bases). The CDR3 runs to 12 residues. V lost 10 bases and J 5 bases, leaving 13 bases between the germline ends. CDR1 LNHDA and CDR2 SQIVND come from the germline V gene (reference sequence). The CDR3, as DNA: TGTGCCACCCGCGGGACTTTAGATACGCAGTATTTT. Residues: CATRGTLDTQYF.

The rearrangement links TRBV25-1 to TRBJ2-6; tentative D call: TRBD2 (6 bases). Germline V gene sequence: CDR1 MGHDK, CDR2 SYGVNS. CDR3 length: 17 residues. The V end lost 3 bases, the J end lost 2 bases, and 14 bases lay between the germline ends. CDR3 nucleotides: TGTGCCAGCAGTGACCGGGACTTGACTACTGGGGCCAACGTCCTGACTTTC. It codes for CASSDRDLTTGANVLTF.